A selection of T cell receptor beta chains follows, all from one sample in a study of CD8 T cells in ankylosing spondylitis. TCRdb redid the calling of the 5' RACE reads with MiXCR, one entry per CDR3 protein. This sample carries about 360,000 distinct CDR3 sequences, 20% to 25% of them seen once, and the ten largest clones take around 12%. Sequencing was performed on blood, either unsorted or a sorted T cell fraction (not recorded which). Source of these receptors: a male donor with ankylosing spondylitis or in good health (not recorded which). Both conserved end residues are part of each CDR3. Fields, in order: D gene, clone size, J gene, V gene, CDR3 protein, CDR3 DNA. The D gene is left open where the match is weak. A row's size may be missing; if present it is once, few, many or a size class.

d_gene: .; abundance: few; j_gene: TRBJ2-5; v_gene: TRBV28; CDR3aa: CASSFSVQETQYF; CDR3nt: TGTGCCAGCAGTTTTTCGGTCCAAGAGACCCAGTACTTC
d_gene: TRBD1; abundance: .; j_gene: TRBJ2-1; v_gene: TRBV7-9; CDR3aa: CASSLPLDRDNEQFF; CDR3nt: TGTGCCAGCAGCTTACCCCTGGACAGGGACAATGAGCAGTTCTTC
d_gene: .; abundance: .; j_gene: TRBJ2-2; v_gene: TRBV7-3; CDR3aa: CASRSGRTGELFF; CDR3nt: TGTGCCAGCAGATCCGGTCGAACCGGGGAGCTGTTTTTT
d_gene: TRBD2; abundance: .; j_gene: TRBJ2-3; v_gene: TRBV7-2; CDR3aa: CASSLVGGSISTDTQYF; CDR3nt: TGTGCCAGCAGCTTAGTCGGGGGGTCCATCAGCACAGATACGCAGTATTTT
d_gene: .; abundance: few; j_gene: TRBJ2-7; v_gene: TRBV12-3/TRBV12-4; CDR3aa: CASSFGAGSDEQYF; CDR3nt: TGTGCCAGCAGTTTCGGGGCGGGCTCGGACGAGCAGTACTTC
d_gene: TRBD1; abundance: many; j_gene: TRBJ2-3; v_gene: TRBV7-2; CDR3aa: CASSTRGRGTDTQYF; CDR3nt: TGTGCCAGCAGCACCAGGGGGCGTGGCACAGATACGCAGTATTTT
d_gene: TRBD1; abundance: few; j_gene: TRBJ2-3; v_gene: TRBV28; CDR3aa: CASSKRQGGADTQYF; CDR3nt: TGTGCCAGCAGTAAACGACAGGGGGGGGCAGATACGCAGTATTTT
d_gene: .; abundance: few; j_gene: TRBJ2-7; v_gene: TRBV28; CDR3aa: CASSNPFGGLHEQYF; CDR3nt: TGTGCCAGCTCCAACCCTTTCGGGGGTCTACACGAGCAGTACTTC
d_gene: TRBD1; abundance: few; j_gene: TRBJ2-2; v_gene: TRBV7-9; CDR3aa: CASSSSRDRTGELFF; CDR3nt: TGTGCCAGCAGCTCCTCTCGGGACAGAACCGGGGAGCTGTTTTTT
d_gene: TRBD2; abundance: .; j_gene: TRBJ2-5; v_gene: TRBV7-9; CDR3aa: CASSLTGDYPGETQYF; CDR3nt: TGTGCCAGCAGCCTTACGGGGGACTACCCAGGGGAGACCCAGTACTTC
d_gene: .; abundance: few; j_gene: TRBJ2-7; v_gene: TRBV11-2; CDR3aa: CASSLGPIQFSSYEQYF; CDR3nt: TGTGCCAGCAGCTTAGGGCCTATCCAATTCAGTTCCTACGAGCAGTACTTC
d_gene: .; abundance: few; j_gene: TRBJ2-1; v_gene: TRBV12-3/TRBV12-4; CDR3aa: CASSTPGLSSYNEQFF; CDR3nt: TGTGCCAGCAGCACCCCTGGGCTTAGCTCCTACAATGAGCAGTTCTTC
d_gene: .; abundance: few; j_gene: TRBJ1-2; v_gene: TRBV12-3/TRBV12-4; CDR3aa: CASSLSVAGYTF; CDR3nt: TGTGCCAGCAGTTTGTCAGTTGCTGGCTACACCTTC
d_gene: .; abundance: few; j_gene: TRBJ2-7; v_gene: TRBV6-5; CDR3aa: CASSYSWGAYEQYF; CDR3nt: TGTGCCAGCAGTTACTCGTGGGGGGCGTACGAGCAGTACTTC
d_gene: .; abundance: .; j_gene: TRBJ2-7; v_gene: TRBV11-2; CDR3aa: CASRRGLYEQYF; CDR3nt: TGTGCCAGCAGGCGGGGGCTCTACGAGCAGTACTTC
d_gene: .; abundance: .; j_gene: TRBJ2-1; v_gene: TRBV11-1; CDR3aa: CASSLDSAGMGSYNEQFF; CDR3nt: TGTGCCAGCAGCTTAGATTCGGCTGGCATGGGTTCCTACAATGAGCAGTTCTTC
d_gene: .; abundance: .; j_gene: TRBJ2-3; v_gene: TRBV19; CDR3aa: CASSMGGGGTDTQYF; CDR3nt: TGTGCCAGTAGTATGGGAGGGGGCGGGACAGATACGCAGTATTTT
d_gene: .; abundance: few; j_gene: TRBJ2-7; v_gene: TRBV5-5; CDR3aa: CASSLDDTQEYEQYF; CDR3nt: TGTGCCAGCAGCTTGGACGACACCCAAGAATACGAGCAGTACTTC
d_gene: TRBD1; abundance: few; j_gene: TRBJ2-7; v_gene: TRBV2; CDR3aa: CASRPGQGPPEQYF; CDR3nt: TGTGCCAGCAGGCCGGGACAGGGACCCCCCGAGCAGTACTTC
d_gene: .; abundance: few; j_gene: TRBJ2-7; v_gene: TRBV29-1; CDR3aa: CSVATPGPLYEQYF; CDR3nt: TGCAGCGTGGCAACACCGGGACCTCTATACGAGCAGTACTTC
d_gene: .; abundance: few; j_gene: TRBJ2-4; v_gene: TRBV12-3/TRBV12-4; CDR3aa: CASSFSILAKNIQYF; CDR3nt: TGTGCCAGCAGTTTTTCAATCTTAGCCAAAAACATTCAGTACTTC
d_gene: .; abundance: few; j_gene: TRBJ2-2; v_gene: TRBV9; CDR3aa: CASSGGTANTGELFF; CDR3nt: TGTGCCAGCAGCGGGGGGACCGCGAACACCGGGGAGCTGTTTTTT
d_gene: TRBD2; abundance: few; j_gene: TRBJ2-1; v_gene: TRBV10-3; CDR3aa: CAMRKTSGNYNEQFF; CDR3nt: TGTGCCATGCGAAAAACTAGCGGCAACTACAATGAGCAGTTCTTC
d_gene: .; abundance: .; j_gene: TRBJ2-3; v_gene: TRBV29-1; CDR3aa: CSVDGSAVGTQYF; CDR3nt: TGCAGCGTTGATGGATCGGCGGTCGGTACGCAGTATTTT
d_gene: .; abundance: .; j_gene: TRBJ2-3; v_gene: TRBV20-1; CDR3aa: CSARPYREGTDTQYF; CDR3nt: TGCAGTGCTAGGCCTTACAGGGAGGGCACAGATACGCAGTATTTT
d_gene: TRBD1; abundance: .; j_gene: TRBJ2-7; v_gene: TRBV13; CDR3aa: CASSLGQSTYEQYF; CDR3nt: TGTGCCAGCAGCTTGGGACAGTCCACCTACGAGCAGTACTTC
d_gene: .; abundance: many; j_gene: TRBJ2-3; v_gene: TRBV9; CDR3aa: CASSSHGADTQYF; CDR3nt: TGTGCCAGCAGCTCCCATGGGGCGGATACGCAGTATTTT
d_gene: TRBD2; abundance: .; j_gene: TRBJ2-2; v_gene: TRBV4-2; CDR3aa: CASSQGGGATAGELFF; CDR3nt: TGTGCCAGCAGCCAAGGCGGGGGGGCCACGGCCGGGGAGCTGTTTTTT
d_gene: .; abundance: .; j_gene: TRBJ2-7; v_gene: TRBV9; CDR3aa: CASSIGTGNYEQYF; CDR3nt: TGTGCCAGCAGCATCGGGACGGGGAACTACGAGCAGTACTTC
d_gene: .; abundance: few; j_gene: TRBJ1-1; v_gene: TRBV6-5; CDR3aa: CASSYNPGGTEAFF; CDR3nt: TGTGCCAGCAGTTACAATCCGGGGGGCACTGAAGCTTTCTTT
d_gene: TRBD2; abundance: few; j_gene: TRBJ2-1; v_gene: TRBV4-2; CDR3aa: CASSGMTSGGALAYNEQFF; CDR3nt: TGTGCCAGCAGCGGGATGACTAGCGGGGGGGCTCTCGCATACAATGAGCAGTTCTTC
d_gene: TRBD2; abundance: .; j_gene: TRBJ2-3; v_gene: TRBV6-2/TRBV6-3; CDR3aa: CASNSQAGVDTQYF; CDR3nt: TGTGCCAGCAACTCGCAAGCGGGGGTCGATACGCAGTATTTT
d_gene: TRBD1; abundance: few; j_gene: TRBJ2-7; v_gene: TRBV4-1; CDR3aa: CASSHAPGQGLLEQYF; CDR3nt: TGCGCCAGCAGCCACGCCCCGGGACAGGGGTTGTTGGAGCAGTACTTC
d_gene: .; abundance: .; j_gene: TRBJ2-3; v_gene: TRBV29-1; CDR3aa: CSVRGVDSSTPSTDTQYF; CDR3nt: TGCAGCGTTCGGGGAGTGGACTCCTCGACACCTAGCACAGATACGCAGTATTTT
d_gene: .; abundance: .; j_gene: TRBJ1-1; v_gene: TRBV29-1; CDR3aa: CSVVPGNTEAFF; CDR3nt: TGCAGCGTAGTCCCGGGGAACACTGAAGCTTTCTTT
d_gene: .; abundance: .; j_gene: TRBJ2-1; v_gene: TRBV20-1; CDR3aa: CSAREYNEQFF; CDR3nt: TGCAGTGCTAGAGAATACAATGAGCAGTTCTTC
d_gene: .; abundance: .; j_gene: TRBJ2-7; v_gene: TRBV4-1; CDR3aa: CASSQQGLTSPYEQYF; CDR3nt: TGCGCCAGCAGCCAGCAAGGCCTGACTAGTCCCTACGAGCAGTACTTC
d_gene: TRBD2; abundance: few; j_gene: TRBJ2-7; v_gene: TRBV20-1; CDR3aa: CSARDLGTSNPHEQYF; CDR3nt: TGCAGTGCTAGAGATCTCGGGACTAGTAACCCCCATGAGCAGTACTTC
d_gene: .; abundance: .; j_gene: TRBJ2-3; v_gene: TRBV12-3/TRBV12-4; CDR3aa: CASSLVRGVTDTQYF; CDR3nt: TGTGCCAGCAGTTTAGTCCGGGGTGTCACAGATACGCAGTATTTT
d_gene: .; abundance: .; j_gene: TRBJ2-3; v_gene: TRBV5-1; CDR3aa: CASSLTALKGTDTQYF; CDR3nt: TGCGCCAGCAGCTTAACAGCCCTAAAGGGCACAGATACGCAGTATTTT
d_gene: .; abundance: .; j_gene: TRBJ2-7; v_gene: TRBV12-3/TRBV12-4; CDR3aa: CASSFYGMGYEQYF; CDR3nt: TGTGCCAGCAGTTTTTATGGCATGGGCTACGAGCAGTACTTC
d_gene: .; abundance: .; j_gene: TRBJ2-3; v_gene: TRBV12-3/TRBV12-4; CDR3aa: CASSFASLIGSQYF; CDR3nt: TGTGCCAGCAGTTTTGCCAGCCTCATAGGTTCGCAGTATTTT
d_gene: TRBD2; abundance: .; j_gene: TRBJ2-1; v_gene: TRBV9; CDR3aa: CASSVEGGGGPYNEQFF; CDR3nt: TGTGCCAGCAGCGTAGAGGGCGGCGGGGGTCCCTACAATGAGCAGTTCTTC
d_gene: .; abundance: .; j_gene: TRBJ2-1; v_gene: TRBV20-1; CDR3aa: CSARDKGPRYNEQFF; CDR3nt: TGCAGTGCTAGAGATAAGGGGCCCCGTTACAATGAGCAGTTCTTC
d_gene: .; abundance: .; j_gene: TRBJ2-1; v_gene: TRBV28; CDR3aa: CASTVGGGYGNEQFF; CDR3nt: TGTGCCAGCACCGTTGGGGGGGGCTATGGCAATGAGCAGTTCTTC
d_gene: TRBD2; abundance: few; j_gene: TRBJ2-3; v_gene: TRBV20-1; CDR3aa: CSAEGLAGDTDTQYF; CDR3nt: TGCAGTGCAGAGGGACTAGCGGGAGACACAGATACGCAGTATTTT
d_gene: .; abundance: once; j_gene: TRBJ2-1; v_gene: TRBV24-1; CDR3aa: CATSEANEQFF; CDR3nt: TGTGCCACCAGTGAGGCCAATGAGCAGTTCTTC
d_gene: .; abundance: .; j_gene: TRBJ2-1; v_gene: TRBV2; CDR3aa: CASSVRGGDNEQFF; CDR3nt: TGTGCCAGCTCCGTTAGGGGCGGAGATAATGAGCAGTTCTTC
d_gene: .; abundance: .; j_gene: TRBJ2-1; v_gene: TRBV2; CDR3aa: CASSVGLNRGVNEQFF; CDR3nt: TGTGCCAGCAGTGTCGGGTTGAACCGCGGTGTGAATGAGCAGTTCTTC
d_gene: TRBD1; abundance: .; j_gene: TRBJ2-7; v_gene: TRBV20-1; CDR3aa: CSAPRDRGPYEQYF; CDR3nt: TGCAGTGCCCCGAGGGACAGGGGCCCGTACGAGCAGTACTTC
d_gene: .; abundance: .; j_gene: TRBJ2-3; v_gene: TRBV12-3/TRBV12-4; CDR3aa: CASGLLVELGTDTQYF; CDR3nt: TGTGCCAGCGGCCTCCTCGTGGAATTGGGCACAGATACGCAGTATTTT